The following is a T cell receptor beta chain sequence with its context. The data were obtained in a study of patients and donors after allogeneic stem cell transplantation. The CDR3 has 11 residues. Germline V gene sequence: CDR1 SQVTM, CDR2 ANQGSEA. V was clipped by 6 bases and J by 6 bases, with 11 bases between them. In TCRdb, the RT-PCR reads were re-called with MiXCR into one record per CDR3 protein. The sample lists about a million distinct CDR3 sequences, 18% occurring once. This chain links TRBV29-1 with TRBJ1-1; no clear D gene. This clonotype was sampled from a human donor who was either an allogeneic HSCT recipient or a stem cell or donor lymphocyte infusion donor (not recorded which). It is not recorded whose cells these are; they may come from a transplant donor. The specimen was blood, either unsorted or a sorted T cell fraction (not recorded which). The CDR3 here is CSVRERSEAFF. DNA of the CDR3: TGCAGCGTCCGAGAACGATCTGAAGCTTTCTTT.